One sample yielded the 10 T cell receptor beta chains listed below, sequenced in a study of T cells after posttransplantation cyclophosphamide. TCRdb's copy holds only in-frame clones and misses some; the assay was immunoSEQ multiplex PCR. Here the sample spans 3,400 or so clones, roughly 96% being singletons. Sequencing input: naive CD8+ T cells sorted from PBMCs. The origin of the receptors is a woman aged 50 to 60 in good health and a related stem cell transplant donor.

The CDR3 loop is CASSYGGPTNEQFF. In DNA form, the CDR3 reads TGTGCCAGCAGTTACGGCGGGCCTACGAATGAGCAGTTCTTC. This chain uses TRBV6-5 with TRBJ2-1, with D maybe TRBD2 (5 bases). Per germline, CDR1 MNHEY and CDR2 SVGAGI. The CDR3 loop spans 14 amino acids. The V end lost 2 bases, the J end lost 7 bases, and 12 bases lay between the germline ends.

The genes are TRBV6-1 and TRBJ2-5; TRBD2 is a possible D gene (5 bases). Matching the DNA end better, TRBJ2-7 makes the J call doubtful. CDR1 MNHNS and CDR2 SASEGT come from the germline V gene. The CDR3 is made up of 14 amino acids. The CDR3 loop is CASRTPEAGYEQYF. Written as DNA, the CDR3 is TGTGCCAGCAGGACGCCGGAGGCCGGCTACGAGCAGTACTTC.

The chain employs TRBV30 and TRBJ1-5; D ambiguous. The CDR3 spans 13 residues. Trimming stripped 0 bases from V and 8 bases from J, with 11 bases between. CDR1 GTSNPN and CDR2 SVGIG come from the germline V gene (reference sequence). CDR3 in DNA: TGTGCCTGGAGTGTACTCGGGGTGGAGCCCCAGCATTTT. Residues: CAWSVLGVEPQHF.

The rearrangement links TRBV7-2 to TRBJ2-7; possible D gene TRBD2, 5 bases. Trimming removed 2 bases at V and 0 bases at J, with 14 bases between. CDR1 SGHTA and CDR2 FQGNSA come from the germline V gene. This CDR3 contains 16 residues. CDR3 residues: CASSLLGGGGSYEQYF. CDR3 in DNA: TGTGCCAGCAGCTTATTAGGAGGTGGAGGCTCCTACGAGCAGTACTTC.

The gene calls are TRBV9 and TRBJ2-7, with 8 bases fitting TRBD2. V gave up 5 bases and J gave up 2 bases; unmatched junction bases: 6. The CDR3 is 14 amino acids. CDR1 is SGDLS and CDR2 is YYNGEE in the germline V gene. The DNA for the CDR3 is TGTGCCAGCAGTTCAAGCGGGAGCGCCTACGAGCAGTACTTC. Amino acids: CASSSSGSAYEQYF. The variable domain in full, with the rest retrieved from reference TRBV9 and TRBJ2-7, is DSGVTQTPKHLITATGQRVTLRCSPRSGDLSVYWYQQSLDQGLQFLIQYYNGEERAKGNILERFSAQQFPDLHSELNLSSLELGDSALYFCASSSSGSAYEQYFGPGTRLTVT.

The chain has TRBV21-1 and TRBJ2-2; no check of the table's D call, TRBD1, against the DNA was made. TRBV21-1 is described as a pseudogene. The CDR3 totals 20 residues. CDR3 residues: CASSPPPRYRQERPTGELFF. The CDR3 DNA sequence: TGTGCCAGCAGCCCCCCCCCGCGATACCGACAGGAGCGGCCCACCGGGGAGCTGTTTTTT.

This chain connects TRBV29-1 to TRBJ2-7; maybe TRBD2 (5 bases). Germline loops: CDR1 SQVTM, CDR2 ANQGSEA. This CDR3 is built from 13 residues. The V and J ends lost 6 bases and 0 bases respectively, with 12 bases between them. The CDR3 sequence: CSVVERTSYEQYF. CDR3 nucleotides: TGCAGCGTAGTTGAGCGGACCTCCTACGAGCAGTACTTC.

The genes are TRBV5-6 and TRBJ1-1; TRBD1 might be the D (5 bases). This CDR3 has 14 amino acids. The V end lost 0 bases, the J end lost 6 bases, and 12 bases lay between the germline ends. The V gene's germline CDR1 is SGHDT and CDR2 YYEEEE. DNA for the CDR3: TGTGCCAGCAGCTTGGGGGGGAGGCGCGCTGAAGCTTTCTTT. Protein product: CASSLGGRRAEAFF.

The chain has TRBV30 and TRBJ2-7, with D perhaps matching TRBD1 (5 bases). The V end was cut by 3 bases, the J end by 3 bases, with 12 bases between. The V gene's germline CDR1 is GTSNPN and CDR2 SVGIG (reference sequence). CDR3 length: 13 amino acids. CDR3 sequence reads: CAWRVGPYYEQYF. DNA of the CDR3: TGTGCCTGGAGAGTGGGGCCTTACTACGAGCAGTACTTC. The complete variable domain, with remaining parts taken from reference TRBV30 and TRBJ2-7, reads SQTIHQWPATLVQPVGSPLSLECTVEGTSNPNLYWYRQAAGRGLQLLFYSVGIGQISSEVPQNLSASRPQDRQFILSSKKLLLSDSGFYLCAWRVGPYYEQYFGPGTRLTVT.

This rearrangement joins TRBV30 to TRBJ2-1, with 9 nucleotides matching TRBD1. The length of the CDR3 is 15 residues. V lost 3 bases to trimming and J lost 8 bases; unmatched junction nucleotides: 11. Per the germline V gene, CDR1 is GTSNPN and CDR2 is SVGIG (reference sequence). The CDR3 loop reads CAWSEGTGHFDEQFF. In DNA, the CDR3 is TGTGCCTGGAGCGAAGGGACAGGGCATTTTGATGAGCAGTTCTTC.